This note documents a single T cell receptor beta chain sequence. Antigen unknown. This entry is derived from a study of brain metastases from non-small cell lung cancer. General observations from the study: Brain metastases shared most TCR repertoire with primaries, with sparse T cells. Compared with primary tumors, brain metastases showed less T-cell infiltration. In about 62% of brain metastases, T-cell clones were expanded compared with matched primary tumors.

The CDR3 is 16 residues long. Trimming took 5 bases from V and 6 from J, leaving 22 bases between them. From germline, CDR1 is LNHDA and CDR2 SQIVND (reference sequence). The repertoire was sequenced with immunoSEQ multiplex PCR; TCRdb's copy has only in-frame clones and lacks some. The data contain some 5,000 clones, 65% to 90% of them singletons. The rearrangement links TRBV19 to TRBJ2-5; D is possibly TRBD2 (6 bases). The specimen was primary lung tumor tissue. The TCR was taken from a donor aged 40 or older with non-small cell lung cancer. The DNA of the CDR3 is TGTGCCAGTAGTCTGGAGGGAAGAGGTGGCCGACAGACCCAGTACTTC. It codes for CASSLEGRGGRQTQYF.